The TCR beta chain under discussion was sequenced for a study of shared clonotypes between healthy human individuals. Trimming removed 2 bases at V and 0 bases at J, with 13 bases between. Per germline, CDR1 SGHRS and CDR2 YFSETQ. CDR3 size: 16 residues. TCRdb's table, derived via immunoSEQ multiplex PCR, lists solely in-frame clones and lacks some. The sample has 2 million to 3 million clones, over 85% seen once; the top ten hold approximately 0.37%. The sequence was collected from a man between 18 and 29 years old in good health. Some clones in this sample may be carry-over from other donors' samples. The chain couples TRBV5-1 to TRBJ2-3; D may be TRBD2 (6 bases). Source material: naive CD4+ T cells from PBMCs. Subset defined: CD45RA+ positively selected. CDR3 DNA: TGCGCCAGCAGCTTCGTAAGCGGGCTAAGCACAGATACGCAGTATTTT. Amino acids: CASSFVSGLSTDTQYF.